The next 3 T cell receptor beta chains were all read from a single sample in a study of control samples from healthy donors and cancer patients. Only in-frame clones appear in the TCRdb table, and some are missing; sequencing was by immunoSEQ multiplex PCR. This sample has under 150,000 clones, with around nine tenths found just once. Sample: blood. Every receptor here comes from a man between 35 and 55 years old in good health.

This chain links TRBV5-4 with TRBJ2-4, with 11 positions matching TRBD2. The V gene end was trimmed by 1 base and the J gene end by 7 bases; junction bases not matched to a gene: 13. CDR1 SGHNT and CDR2 YYREEE come from the germline V gene (reference sequence). This CDR3 contains 18 residues. The DNA for the CDR3 is TGTGCCAGCAGCTTGTCTGTTGGGACTAGCGGTCGTTGGAACATTCAGTACTTC. Its protein is CASSLSVGTSGRWNIQYF.

The chain recombines TRBV24-1 with TRBJ2-6, with TRBD1 as a possible D gene (6 bases). The length of the CDR3 is 20 residues. Germline assignment: CDR1 KGHDR and CDR2 SFDVKD. Trimming took 7 bases from V and 4 from J, leaving 28 bases between them. In nucleotides, the CDR3 is TGTGCCACCAGCCCGACTTTAGGGGACACTACTTCCGCGGGGGCCAACGTCCTGACTTTC. Protein: CATSPTLGDTTSAGANVLTF.

CDR3 loop: CAWSVARSGNTIYF. For the CDR3, the DNA is TGTGCCTGGAGTGTAGCCCGCTCTGGAAACACCATATATTTT. The V gene is TRBV30, the J gene TRBJ1-3, with D unresolved. Trimming took 0 bases from V and 0 from J, leaving 6 bases between them. The CDR3 sequence is 14 residues long. Germline loops: CDR1 GTSNPN, CDR2 SVGIG (reference sequence).